This T cell receptor (beta chain) was recorded in a study of T cells in Graves' hyperthyroidism and ophthalmopathy (dated by TCRdb to the late 2010s). Regarding the complete study: To identify TCR V-J signatures that set the groups apart, the researchers used a discovery cohort of about a hundred patients, made up of 43 with Graves' ophthalmopathy and about 55 with stable Graves' hyperthyroidism. The paper reports TCR Vbeta CDR3 sequencing of 130 to 150 peripheral blood samples: approximately 43 ophthalmopathy, under 80 hyperthyroidism and around 17 progressor patients. Prospective prediction of ophthalmopathy was tested in an independent validation cohort of fewer than 20 hyperthyroidism patients and 17 patients who later progressed to ophthalmopathy. In addition, the study compared T-cell repertoires in thyroid tissue and in blood from roughly six Graves' hyperthyroidism patients. The approximately 95 discovery patients were divided at random into training and test sets in a 7:3 ratio. After blood sampling, hyperthyroidism patients were treated with methimazole at a starting dose of 30 mg daily, and ophthalmopathy patients were treated with high-dose intravenous methylprednisolone. Broad study findings and their caveats: In validation, the model predicted progression to ophthalmopathy a median of around 6.5 months before onset, with roughly 70% sensitivity and more than 72% specificity. Most expanded thyroid clonotypes (frequency above 0.001) were also detected in blood, suggesting blood repertoires may reflect thyroid immune responses. A model built on a 13 V-J signature distinguished ophthalmopathy from stable hyperthyroidism, reaching 85% to 90% sensitivity and 81% to 83% specificity in cross-validation and 80%/75% in testing. No statistical method was used to set the sample size in advance, and investigators knew the group allocation.

As regards this clonotype: No antigen is known for it. Within one base of it there is no much larger clone, and no base qualities were kept.

The germline V and J ends show losses of 3 bases and 6 bases respectively, and no gene match explains 8 bases of the junction. CDR1 and CDR2 (DFQATT, SNEGSKA) derive from the germline V gene (reference sequence). Taken from cysteine to phenylalanine, the CDR3 has 13 residues. The kept DNA is CDR3 alone, 39 bases in frame from the first base. Any patient with an uncontrolled infection, another autoimmune disease, pregnancy or lactation was excluded. Diagnoses were established on the basis of clinical symptoms, serum thyroxine and TRAb, thyroid ultrasound, and orbital computed tomography. Total RNA was extracted with Trizol reagent, and quality was checked on an Agilent 2100 Bioanalyzer. The TCR beta CDR3 regions were amplified from RNA transcripts. A first-round RT-PCR of the TCR CDR3 used the HTBI primer set with the Qiagen OneStep RT-PCR kit. A second multiplex PCR round built the libraries, followed by size selection and purification. Libraries were sequenced paired-end with 100 bp reads on an Illumina HiSeq2000. Per the authors' processing: SOAPnuke was used to process the raw data, removing reads that contained adapters or uncalled bases, had a mean Phred below 15, or lacked an exact match to the constant primer or identifier. COPE v1.2.5 was used to merge high-quality paired reads, and clonotypes were defined as unique nucleotide sequences. MiTCR v1.1 was used to align clonotypes to the IMGT TRBV, TRBD and TRBJ reference segments. Only V-J combinations with frequency above 0.0001, covering about 99% of repertoires, were analysed. A TCS score was defined as the ratio between F50 (clonal expansion) and ExV (chaos), using BLOSUM62-based TCRdist between CDR3 peptides within each V-J. Welch's t-statistics and random forest reduced roughly 530 V-J features to 13, which were used in a naive Bayes classifier (R e1071). The similarity between thyroid and blood repertoires was quantified using the Morisita-Horn index. TCRdb trimmed the raw reads at Q25, called clones with MiXCR and kept productive beta chains. When rows share a CDR3 protein, they turn into one entry using the most common DNA and genes. The V and J calls here are based on TCRdb, not the publication. A total of about 570,000 distinct CDR3 sequences appear in this sample, 40% to 55% of them only once. Around 19% of the sample goes to the ten largest clones.

This TCR came from an adult woman with Graves' disease, either hyperthyroidism or ophthalmopathy (not recorded which). This chain is built from TRBV20-1 and TRBJ2-7, and 7 bases in between align with TRBD2. Sequencing was carried out using peripheral blood or thyroid tissue (not recorded which). Read as DNA, the sequence is TGCAGTGCTAGCGACGGCGGGAGAGGCGAGCAGTACTTC. It translates as CSASDGGRGEQYF.